This T cell receptor beta chain was captured by sequencing in a study of regulatory T cells in long-lasting Graves disease. Documented time point: newly diagnosed GD, antithyroid drugs for less than 3 months. Researchers made the TCR library from RNA that was extracted from PBMCs. Clinicians diagnosed Graves' disease using American Thyroid Association guidelines. The patients were enrolled through endocrinology in Xi'an, China. Assembly of TCR beta libraries relied on iRepertoire HTBI primers together with Arm-PCR of CDR3 regions. TCRdb re-called the multiplex PCR reads through MiXCR, storing one row per CDR3 protein. This repertoire shows 400,000 to 500,000 distinct CDR3 sequences, roughly 15% found once; its top ten account for 20% to 25%. For this clonotype: Its specificity is not known. An end of the junction does not agree with germline; a read error may underlie this.

This CDR3 comprises 15 residues. Germline V gene lookup returns CDR1 SEHNR and CDR2 FQNEAQ (reference sequence). Study-wide findings and caveats: Persistent cases favored TRBV28, TRBJ1-2 and TRBJ2-5. Possibly, too few samples lowered accuracy.

The same sample was also used in a study of T cells in Graves' hyperthyroidism and ophthalmopathy.

Sequences were derived from peripheral blood mononuclear cells (PBMCs), sampled at new diagnosis, from a patient treated with antithyroid drugs. The sequence was collected from a woman under 30 with Graves disease. The V gene is TRBV7-9, the J gene TRBJ2-6; a weak D match, TRBD1 (5 bases). CDR3 bases: TGTGCCAGCAGCTTAGACCCAAGTGGGGCCAACGCCCTGACTTTC. The encoded protein is CASSLDPSGANALTF.